One and the same sample provided the 20 T cell receptor beta chains below, sequenced in a study of beta chain features in type 1 diabetes (dated by TCRdb to 2017 to 2018). Results the study describes overall, beyond this receptor: Type 1 diabetes patients showed a moderate but significant shortening of TCRB CDR3 length in all four CD4+ subsets.

The library was generated by the immunoSEQ multiplex PCR assay. The High Capacity cDNA Reverse Transcription Kit was used to reverse transcribe all of the isolated RNA, meaning that expressed TCRB transcripts were what got sequenced. Here the immuneACCESS table is served through TCRdb, limited to in-frame sequences with V and J called. Missing clones are a known gap in these copies; in checked studies unresolved V genes cover under half, and the rest lacks a known reason. This sample holds 250,000 or so clones; approximately 13% were observed only once. The ten largest clones add up to 0.019% of the sample. Their recognized antigens are unknown. The source material was naive CD4+ T cells from blood. The cell subset or site label, read with the paper, signifies: true naive CD4+ T cells. The receptors were sampled from a man in his thirties or forties with type 1 diabetes.

The table lists this clone with a few counts. The chain combines TRBV4-1 with TRBJ2-7, with D hard to call. V shed 5 bases and J shed 3 bases, with 5 bases lying between them. Looked up from germline, CDR1 is MGHRA and CDR2 is YSYEKL. This CDR3 is 11 amino acids long. The CDR3 DNA is TGCGCCAGCAGCTCCAGCTACGAGCAGTACTTC. It codes for CASSSSYEQYF.

This clone appeared a single time. This rearrangement joins TRBV18 to TRBJ2-7; possible D gene TRBD1, 6 bases. The germline CDR1 and CDR2 sequences are KGHSH and LQKENI. V gave up 2 bases and J gave up 0 bases, with 11 bases separating them. This CDR3 is built from 15 residues. The CDR3, as DNA: TGTGCCAGCTCACCAAGGAAGGACAGCTCCTACGAGCAGTACTTC. This gives the protein CASSPRKDSSYEQYF.

The J gene is TRBJ2-3, the V gene TRBV5-1; 7 bases are a match to TRBD1. V shed 2 bases and J 3 bases; nucleotides not matched to a gene: 9. The germline gives CDR1 SGHRS, CDR2 YFSETQ. The CDR3 is 16 residues long. The CDR3 DNA reads as TGCGCCAGCAGCTTACCCGACAGGGTGAGGACAGATACGCAGTATTTT. This gives the protein CASSLPDRVRTDTQYF.

In DNA form, the CDR3 reads TGTGCCAGCAGCCCCCGCAGGAACACTGAAGCTTTCTTT. Protein: CASSPRRNTEAFF. V and J are TRBV7-8 and TRBJ1-1; D ambiguous. Trimming took off 5 bases at V and 1 base at J, with 8 bases between the two ends. CDR3 length equals 13 residues. The germline V gene has CDR1 SGHVS and CDR2 FQNEAQ.

The V gene is TRBV27, the J gene TRBJ2-2; D is possibly TRBD2 (6 bases). Trimming left V 7 bases short and J 0 bases short, with 9 bases between. Germline V CDR1 and CDR2: MNHEY, SMNVEV (reference sequence). The CDR3 runs 14 residues. The CDR3 reads CASILAPNTGELFF. The CDR3 DNA reads as TGTGCCAGCATACTAGCACCGAACACCGGGGAGCTGTTTTTT.

This clone was seen a handful of times. J is TRBJ2-5 and V is TRBV29-1, with D tentatively TRBD2 (5 bases). This CDR3 has 13 amino acids. V was trimmed by 3 bases and J by 11 bases, leaving 19 bases between them. Per germline, CDR1 SQVTM and CDR2 ANQGSEA. CDR3 coding DNA: TGCAGCGTTGATAGGACGGACTTGAAGGAGCAGTACTTC. This encodes CSVDRTDLKEQYF.

The chain recombines TRBV5-1 with TRBJ1-5; TRBD1 matches 7 bases. CDR3 size: 14 residues. V was pared by 4 bases and J by 5 bases, with 6 bases of the junction left unmatched. Germline CDR1 is SGHRS and CDR2 is YFSETQ. The CDR3 sequence: CASSLTGIDQPQHF. Here the CDR3 DNA reads TGCGCCAGCAGCCTGACAGGGATAGATCAGCCCCAGCATTTT.

Only a few counts were recorded for this clone. This chain uses TRBV30 with TRBJ1-2; D not resolved. Germline values: CDR1 GTSNPN, CDR2 SVGIG (reference sequence). The CDR3 is 11 residues long. V gave up 0 bases and J gave up 11 bases, with 10 bases separating them. The chain's CDR3 is CAWSVLVLYTF. The CDR3 coding sequence is TGTGCCTGGAGTGTACTTGTCCTTTACACCTTC. Supplemented by reference TRBV30 and TRBJ1-2, the full variable domain reads SQTIHQWPATLVQPVGSPLSLECTVEGTSNPNLYWYRQAAGRGLQLLFYSVGIGQISSEVPQNLSASRPQDRQFILSSKKLLLSDSGFYLCAWSVLVLYTFGSGTRLTVV.

This clone was seen more than once but under ten times. This sequence joins TRBV30 and TRBJ2-1; D is undetermined. From germline, CDR1 is GTSNPN and CDR2 SVGIG (reference sequence). This CDR3 region has 11 residues. The germline V and J ends were trimmed by 8 bases and 3 bases, with 8 bases remaining between them. The CDR3 nucleotides read TGTGCCCTCACAAACTACAATGAGCAGTTCTTC. This codes for CALTNYNEQFF.

This clone was counted a few times. The rearrangement joins TRBV7-9 to TRBJ1-5, with 9 bases fitting TRBD1. The CDR3 spans 15 residues. With 3 bases clipped from V and 9 bases from J, the junction kept 9 bases outside the gene matches. The germline V gene encodes CDR1 SEHNR and CDR2 FQNEAQ (reference sequence). CDR3: CASSFDGTGKRPQHF. Written as DNA, the CDR3 is TGTGCCAGCAGCTTTGACGGGACAGGGAAAAGGCCCCAGCATTTT. The entire variable domain, with the rest obtained from reference TRBV7-9 and TRBJ1-5, is as follows: DTGVSQNPRHKITKRGQNVTFRCDPISEHNRLYWYRQTLGQGPEFLTYFQNEAQLEKSRLLSDRFSAERPKGSFSTLEIQRTEQGDSAMYLCASSFDGTGKRPQHFGDGTRLSIL.

The V and J genes are TRBV21-1 and TRBJ2-1; TRBD2 was called by the table and not checked on the DNA. TRBV21-1 is flagged as a pseudogene. This CDR3 has 17 amino acids. CDR3 bases: TGTGCCAGCACCACAAAGAGGGTCTCAAGGGGAGGTGGTGAGCAGTTCTTC. Amino acids: CASTTKRVSRGGGEQFF.

This clone was counted only a few times. V gene TRBV29-1 combines with J gene TRBJ2-2; 7 nucleotides align to TRBD1. J was trimmed by 1 base and V by 5 bases; bases with no gene match: 4. Germline V gene sequence: CDR1 SQVTM, CDR2 ANQGSEA. There are 14 residues in the CDR3. The CDR3 sequence: CSVKRQGNTGELFF. The CDR3 nucleotides are TGCAGCGTTAAACGACAGGGGAACACCGGGGAGCTGTTTTTT.

This rearrangement joins TRBV5-6 to TRBJ2-5; weak D call: TRBD1 (7 bases). Germline V lookup: CDR1 SGHDT, CDR2 YYEEEE. The CDR3 runs to 15 residues. Trimming took 2 bases from V and 5 from J, leaving 16 bases between them. CDR3 nucleotide sequence: TGTGCCAGCAGCTTAACCGGGAGAGGGGGCGAGACCCAGTACTTC. The encoded protein is CASSLTGRGGETQYF.

This clone was picked up a small number of times. Other DNA sequences in this sample translate to the same CDR3. This chain connects TRBV5-1 to TRBJ2-3; D remains unclear. The germline V and J ends were trimmed by 1 base and 1 base, with 4 bases remaining between them. The germline V gene encodes CDR1 SGHRS and CDR2 YFSETQ. The CDR3 is 13 amino acids. This CDR3 reads CASSLSGTDTQYF. CDR3 in DNA: TGCGCCAGCAGCTTGTCCGGCACAGATACGCAGTATTTT.

The V and J genes are TRBV6-5 and TRBJ1-1, with unresolved D. The CDR3 loop spans 13 amino acids. CDR1 and CDR2 (germline): MNHEY, SVGAGI. Trimming left V 2 bases short and J 0 bases short, with 4 bases between. The CDR3: CASSYTLNTEAFF. The CDR3, as DNA: TGTGCCAGCAGTTACACTTTGAACACTGAAGCTTTCTTT.

The J gene is TRBJ2-1, the V gene TRBV19, with a possible D match to TRBD2 (5 bases). Trimming removed 4 bases at V and 7 bases at J, with 11 bases between. This CDR3 has 13 residues. Per the germline V gene, CDR1 is LNHDA and CDR2 is SQIVND (reference sequence). The CDR3 spells CASSRTARNEQFF. DNA of the CDR3: TGTGCCAGTAGTAGGACTGCCCGAAATGAGCAGTTCTTC.

This sequence joins TRBV4-1 and TRBJ1-2; TRBD1 agrees at 8 bases. This CDR3 comprises 16 residues. From germline, CDR1 is MGHRA and CDR2 YSYEKL. V lost 0 bases and J lost 4; bases outside the gene matches: 7. CDR3 protein: CASSQELQGVGYGYTF. The DNA for the CDR3 is TGCGCCAGCAGCCAAGAACTACAGGGGGTGGGCTATGGCTACACCTTC.

This chain links TRBV7-2 with TRBJ2-2; 10 bases agree with TRBD2. The CDR3 has 16 amino acids. Germline-derived CDR1 and CDR2 are SGHTA and FQGNSA. J gave up 4 bases and V 5 bases, and 7 bases lay outside the gene matches. The chain's CDR3 is CASSPPSGSGTGELFF. The CDR3 DNA reads as TGTGCCAGCAGCCCACCTAGCGGGAGCGGCACCGGGGAGCTGTTTTTT.

This clone was counted a single time. The V and J genes are TRBV11-3 and TRBJ2-7; 9 positions agree with TRBD1. The V gene end was trimmed by 4 bases and the J gene end by 3 bases; junction bases not matched to a gene: 1. The germline V gene encodes CDR1 SGHNT and CDR2 YENEEA. This CDR3 contains 13 residues. The CDR3 DNA is TGTGCCAGCAGCTCGGGACAGGGCTACGAGCAGTACTTC. Its protein product is CASSSGQGYEQYF.

This chain links TRBV7-2 with TRBJ1-2, with 9 bases matching TRBD1. Losses at the gene ends were 6 bases for V and 2 bases for J; bases not matched to a gene: 4. Germline CDR1 SGHTA, CDR2 FQGNSA. The CDR3 extends over 14 amino acids. CDR3 sequence (DNA): TGTGCCAGCAGAGTCGGACAGGGGAACTATGGCTACACCTTC. The encoded protein is CASRVGQGNYGYTF.